Presented here are 3 T cell receptor beta chains from one specimen sequenced in a study of blood T cell repertoires in COVID-19. The repertoire was sequenced with immunoSEQ multiplex PCR; TCRdb's copy has only in-frame clones and lacks some. The repertoire holds some 270,000 clones, with 85% to 90% as singletons. The sequencing input was peripheral blood. These receptors all stem from a woman between 40 and 55 years old who had recovered from COVID-19.

This chain uses TRBV2 with TRBJ2-1, with 9 positions matching TRBD1. The trim removed 6 bases at V and 5 bases at J, leaving 14 bases unmatched. This CDR3 comprises 17 residues. CDR1 and CDR2 from the germline V gene are SNHLY and FYNNEI. This chain's CDR3 is CASRGRGAGQGNNEQFF. CDR3 nucleotide sequence: TGTGCCAGCAGAGGCCGCGGCGCGGGACAGGGAAACAATGAGCAGTTCTTC.

The chain employs TRBV11-3 and TRBJ2-1; D is uncertain. CDR1 SGHNT and CDR2 YENEEA come from the germline V gene. The ends were cut back, 0 bases at V and 7 bases at J, with 16 bases in the middle. The length of the CDR3 is 16 residues. CDR3 bases: TGTGCCAGCAGCTTAGATCATATCGAGGAGAATAATGAGCAGTTCTTC. Residues: CASSLDHIEENNEQFF.

The chain uses TRBV7-2 and TRBJ2-3; TRBD2 matches at 11 bases. CDR1 is SGHTA, CDR2 FQGNSA, per germline. The CDR3 length is 16 residues. Trimming at V came to 5 bases and at J to 3 bases, leaving 7 bases not matched to a gene. The CDR3 bases are TGTGCCAGCAGCAGAATACTAGCGGGAGAGACAGATACGCAGTATTTT. Translating gives CASSRILAGETDTQYF.